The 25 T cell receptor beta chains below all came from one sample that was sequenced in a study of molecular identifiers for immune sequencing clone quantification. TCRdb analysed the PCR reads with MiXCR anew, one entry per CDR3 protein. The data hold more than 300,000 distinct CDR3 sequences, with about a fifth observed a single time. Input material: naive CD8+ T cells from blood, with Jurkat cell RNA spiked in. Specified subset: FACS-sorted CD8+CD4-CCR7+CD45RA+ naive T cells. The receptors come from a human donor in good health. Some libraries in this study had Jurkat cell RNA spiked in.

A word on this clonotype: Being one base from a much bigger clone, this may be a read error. The CDR3 here is CASSERQGAIHEQFF. CDR3 nucleotides: TGTGCCAGCAGTGAGAGGCAGGGGGCCATCCATGAGCAGTTCTTC. The chain has TRBV2 and TRBJ2-1, with 8 bases that match TRBD1. The CDR3 sequence is 15 residues long. Germline CDR1 and CDR2: SNHLY and FYNNEI. Trimming cost V 3 bases and J 8 bases; bases outside gene matches: 9.

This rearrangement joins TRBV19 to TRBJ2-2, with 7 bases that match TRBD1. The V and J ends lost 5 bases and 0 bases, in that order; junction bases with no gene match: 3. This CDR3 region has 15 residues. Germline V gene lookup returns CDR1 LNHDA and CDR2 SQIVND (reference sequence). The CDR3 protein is CASSPQGANTGELFF. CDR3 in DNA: TGTGCCAGTAGTCCTCAGGGGGCGAACACCGGGGAGCTGTTTTTT.

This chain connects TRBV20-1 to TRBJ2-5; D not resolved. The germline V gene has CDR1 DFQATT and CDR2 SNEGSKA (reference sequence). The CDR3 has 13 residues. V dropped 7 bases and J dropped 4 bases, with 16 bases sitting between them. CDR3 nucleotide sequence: TGCAGTGTTAGGACCCGAAGTCCAGAGACCCAGTACTTC. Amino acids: CSVRTRSPETQYF.

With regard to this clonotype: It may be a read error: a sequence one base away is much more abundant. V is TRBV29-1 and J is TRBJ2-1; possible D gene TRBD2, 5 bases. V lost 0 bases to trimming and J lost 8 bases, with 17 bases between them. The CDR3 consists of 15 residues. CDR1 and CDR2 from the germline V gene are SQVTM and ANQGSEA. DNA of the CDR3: TGCAGCGTTGAAGATCCCCAGTGGGAGTCCGATGAGCAGTTCTTC. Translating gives CSVEDPQWESDEQFF.

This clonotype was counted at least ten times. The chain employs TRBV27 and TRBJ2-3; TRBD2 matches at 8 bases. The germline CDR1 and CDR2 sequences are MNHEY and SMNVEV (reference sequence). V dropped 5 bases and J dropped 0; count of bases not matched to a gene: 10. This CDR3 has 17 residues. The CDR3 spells CASSPLVPSGSTDTQYF. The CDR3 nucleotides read TGTGCCAGCAGTCCATTGGTGCCTAGCGGGAGCACAGATACGCAGTATTTT.

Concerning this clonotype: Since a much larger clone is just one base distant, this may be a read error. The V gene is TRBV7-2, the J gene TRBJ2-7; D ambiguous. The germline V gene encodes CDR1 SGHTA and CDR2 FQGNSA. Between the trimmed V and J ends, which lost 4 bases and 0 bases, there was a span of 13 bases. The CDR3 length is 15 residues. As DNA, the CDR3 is TGTGCCAGCAGCTCAGATCCGGAGAGCTCCTACGAGCAGTACTTC. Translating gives CASSSDPESSYEQYF.

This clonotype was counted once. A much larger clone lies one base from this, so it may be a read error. In DNA, the CDR3 is TGCGCCAGCAGCCATCAGTCTTTGAACACTGAAGCTTTCTTT. It is translated as CASSHQSLNTEAFF. The chain employs TRBV4-1 and TRBJ1-1; no definite D call. Trimming pared 3 bases from V and 0 bases from J, leaving 8 bases between. This CDR3 contains 14 residues. Per germline, CDR1 MGHRA and CDR2 YSYEKL.

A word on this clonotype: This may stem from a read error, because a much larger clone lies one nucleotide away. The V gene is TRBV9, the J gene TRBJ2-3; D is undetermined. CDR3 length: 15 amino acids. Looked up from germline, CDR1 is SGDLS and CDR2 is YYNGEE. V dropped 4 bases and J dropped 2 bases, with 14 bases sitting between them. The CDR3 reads CASSPFQRATDTQYF. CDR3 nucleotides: TGTGCCAGCAGCCCCTTCCAGCGAGCCACAGATACGCAGTATTTT.

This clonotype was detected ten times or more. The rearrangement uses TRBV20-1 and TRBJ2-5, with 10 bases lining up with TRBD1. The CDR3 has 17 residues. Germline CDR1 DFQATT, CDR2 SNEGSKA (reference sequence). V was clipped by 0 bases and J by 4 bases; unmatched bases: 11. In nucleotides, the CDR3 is TGCAGTGCTAGAGATCACACCTGGGACAGGGGCGGAGAGACCCAGTACTTC. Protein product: CSARDHTWDRGGETQYF.

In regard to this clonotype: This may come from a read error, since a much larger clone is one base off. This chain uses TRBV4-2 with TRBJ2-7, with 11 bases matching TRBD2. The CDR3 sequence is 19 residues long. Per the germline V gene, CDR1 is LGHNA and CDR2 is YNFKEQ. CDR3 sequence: CASSQHTSGSMGLGYEQCF. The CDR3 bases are TGTGCCAGCAGCCAACATACTAGCGGGAGTATGGGGTTAGGCTACGAGCAGTGCTTC.

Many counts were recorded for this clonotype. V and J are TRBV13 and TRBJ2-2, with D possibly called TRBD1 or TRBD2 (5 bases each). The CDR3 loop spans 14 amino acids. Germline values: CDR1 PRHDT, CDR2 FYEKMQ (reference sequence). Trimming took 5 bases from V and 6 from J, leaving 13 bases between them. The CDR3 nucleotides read TGTGCCAGCAGCCCGGGCCAGGGACCCGGGGAGCTGTTTTTT. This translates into CASSPGQGPGELFF.

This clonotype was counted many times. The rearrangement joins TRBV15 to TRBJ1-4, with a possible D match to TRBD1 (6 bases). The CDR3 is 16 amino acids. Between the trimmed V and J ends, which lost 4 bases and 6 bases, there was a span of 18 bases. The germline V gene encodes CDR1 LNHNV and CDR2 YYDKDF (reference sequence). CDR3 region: CATSTERTAGYEKLFF. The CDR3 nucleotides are TGTGCCACCAGCACCGAACGGACAGCGGGTTATGAAAAACTGTTTTTT.

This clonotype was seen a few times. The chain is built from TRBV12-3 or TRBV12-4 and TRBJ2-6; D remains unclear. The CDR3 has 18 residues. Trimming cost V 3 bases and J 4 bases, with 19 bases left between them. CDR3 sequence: CASSFGQMQGSGANVLTF. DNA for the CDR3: TGTGCCAGCAGTTTCGGGCAAATGCAAGGCTCCGGGGCCAACGTCCTGACTTTC.

CDR3 in amino acids: CSARDRQHSARYNEQYF. In nucleotides, the CDR3 is TGCAGTGCTAGAGATAGGCAGCATAGCGCCCGTTACAACGAGCAGTACTTC. V gene TRBV20-1 combines with J gene TRBJ2-7, with TRBD2 as a possible D gene (5 bases). The CDR3 has 17 amino acids. The germline V and J ends were trimmed by 0 bases and 5 bases, with 23 bases remaining between them. Germline V CDR1 and CDR2: DFQATT, SNEGSKA (reference sequence).

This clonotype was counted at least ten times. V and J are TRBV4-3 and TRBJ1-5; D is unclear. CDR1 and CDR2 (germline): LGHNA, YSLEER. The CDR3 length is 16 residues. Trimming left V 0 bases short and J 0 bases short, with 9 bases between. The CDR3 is CASSQDYQTSNQPQHF. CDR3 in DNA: TGCGCCAGCAGCCAAGATTATCAAACTAGCAATCAGCCCCAGCATTTT.

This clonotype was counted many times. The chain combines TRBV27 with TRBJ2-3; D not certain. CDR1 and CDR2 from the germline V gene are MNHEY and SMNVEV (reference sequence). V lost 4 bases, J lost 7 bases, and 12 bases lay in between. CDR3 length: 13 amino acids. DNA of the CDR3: TGTGCCAGCAGTTCCCAGTTCGGGTATACGCAGTATTTT. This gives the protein CASSSQFGYTQYF.

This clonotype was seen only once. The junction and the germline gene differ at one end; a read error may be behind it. The CDR3 reads CASSVATGRPISTGELFF. The CDR3 region has the DNA TGTGCCAGCAGCGTAGCCACAGGGAGGCCGATAAGCACCGGGGAGCTGTTTTTT. The rearrangement uses TRBV7-6 and TRBJ2-2, with D perhaps TRBD1 or TRBD2 (6 bases each). The CDR3 has 18 residues. Germline V lookup: CDR1 SGHVS, CDR2 FNYEAQ.

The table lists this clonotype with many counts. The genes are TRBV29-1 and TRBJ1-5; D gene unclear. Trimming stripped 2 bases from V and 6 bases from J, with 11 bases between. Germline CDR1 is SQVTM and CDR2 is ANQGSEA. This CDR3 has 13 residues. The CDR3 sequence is CSVEYGPFQPQHF. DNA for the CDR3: TGCAGCGTTGAATACGGTCCATTTCAGCCCCAGCATTTT.

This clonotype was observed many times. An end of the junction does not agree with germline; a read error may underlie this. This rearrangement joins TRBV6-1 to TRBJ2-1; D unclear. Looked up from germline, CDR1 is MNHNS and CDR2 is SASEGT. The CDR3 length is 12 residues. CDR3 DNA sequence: TGTGCCAGCAGTGAAGCGCTTCAGAGTTTGGCCTTC. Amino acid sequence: CASSEALQSLAF.

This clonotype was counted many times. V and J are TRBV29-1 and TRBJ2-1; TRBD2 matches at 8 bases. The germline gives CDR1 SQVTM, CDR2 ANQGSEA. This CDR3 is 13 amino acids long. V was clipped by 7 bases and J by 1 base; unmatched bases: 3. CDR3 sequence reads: CSARLASYNEQFF. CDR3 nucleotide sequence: TGCAGCGCCCGACTAGCGTCCTACAATGAGCAGTTCTTC.

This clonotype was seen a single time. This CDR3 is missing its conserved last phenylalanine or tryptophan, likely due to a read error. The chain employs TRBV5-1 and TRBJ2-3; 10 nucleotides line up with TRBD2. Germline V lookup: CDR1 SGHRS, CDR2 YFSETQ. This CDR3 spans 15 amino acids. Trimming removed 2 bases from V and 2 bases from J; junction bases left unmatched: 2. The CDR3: CASSFGLAVTDTQYS. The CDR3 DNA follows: TGCGCCAGCAGCTTTGGACTAGCGGTCACAGATACGCAGTATTCT.

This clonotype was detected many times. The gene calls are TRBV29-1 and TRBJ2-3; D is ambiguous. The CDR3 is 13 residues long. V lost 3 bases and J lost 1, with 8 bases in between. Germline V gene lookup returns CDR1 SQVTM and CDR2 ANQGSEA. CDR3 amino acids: CSVEIAGTDTQYF. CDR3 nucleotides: TGCAGCGTTGAGATCGCAGGCACAGATACGCAGTATTTT.

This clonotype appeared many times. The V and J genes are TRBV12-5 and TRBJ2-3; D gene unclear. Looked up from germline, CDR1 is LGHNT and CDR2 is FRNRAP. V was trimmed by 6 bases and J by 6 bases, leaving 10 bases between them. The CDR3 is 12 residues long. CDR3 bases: TGTGCTAGTGGACAGACGGAGGATACGCAGTATTTT. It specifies CASGQTEDTQYF.

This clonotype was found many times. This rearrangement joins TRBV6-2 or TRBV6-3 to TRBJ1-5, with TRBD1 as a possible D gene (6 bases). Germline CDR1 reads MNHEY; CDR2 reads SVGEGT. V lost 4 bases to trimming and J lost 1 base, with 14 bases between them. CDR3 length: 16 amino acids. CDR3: CASSWPSRGSNQPQHF. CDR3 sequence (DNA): TGTGCCAGCAGTTGGCCATCCAGGGGAAGCAATCAGCCCCAGCATTTT.

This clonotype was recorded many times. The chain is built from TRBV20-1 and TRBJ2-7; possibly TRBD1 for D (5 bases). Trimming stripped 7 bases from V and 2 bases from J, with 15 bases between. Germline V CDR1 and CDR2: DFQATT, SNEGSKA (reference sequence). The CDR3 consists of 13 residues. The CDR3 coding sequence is TGCAGTGTTCAGGGCTCCAAGGCCTACGAGCAGTACTTC. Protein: CSVQGSKAYEQYF.